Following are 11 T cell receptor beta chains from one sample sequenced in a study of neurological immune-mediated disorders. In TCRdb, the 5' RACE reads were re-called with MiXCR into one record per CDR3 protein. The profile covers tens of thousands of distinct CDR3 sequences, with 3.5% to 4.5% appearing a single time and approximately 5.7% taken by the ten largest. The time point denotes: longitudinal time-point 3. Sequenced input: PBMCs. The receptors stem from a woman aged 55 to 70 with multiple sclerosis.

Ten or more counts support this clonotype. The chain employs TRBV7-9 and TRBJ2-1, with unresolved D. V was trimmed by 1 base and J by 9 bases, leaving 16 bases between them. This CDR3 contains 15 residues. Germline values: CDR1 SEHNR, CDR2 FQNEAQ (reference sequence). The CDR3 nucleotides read TGTGCCAGCAGCTTAGGGGCAGTCTCGGTGGTTGAGCAGTTCTTC. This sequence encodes CASSLGAVSVVEQFF.

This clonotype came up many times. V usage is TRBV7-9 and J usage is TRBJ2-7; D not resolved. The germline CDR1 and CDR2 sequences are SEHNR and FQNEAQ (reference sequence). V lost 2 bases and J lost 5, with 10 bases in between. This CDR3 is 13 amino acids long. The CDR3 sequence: CASSLITGHEQYF. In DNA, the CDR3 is TGTGCCAGCAGCTTAATCACCGGGCACGAGCAGTACTTC.

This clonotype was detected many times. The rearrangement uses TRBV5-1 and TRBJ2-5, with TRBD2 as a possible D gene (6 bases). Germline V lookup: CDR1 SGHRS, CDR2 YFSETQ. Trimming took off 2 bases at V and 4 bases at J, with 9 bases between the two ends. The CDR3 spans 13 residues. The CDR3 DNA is TGCGCCAGCAGCTTCGGGGGTGGAGAGACCCAGTACTTC. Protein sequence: CASSFGGGETQYF.

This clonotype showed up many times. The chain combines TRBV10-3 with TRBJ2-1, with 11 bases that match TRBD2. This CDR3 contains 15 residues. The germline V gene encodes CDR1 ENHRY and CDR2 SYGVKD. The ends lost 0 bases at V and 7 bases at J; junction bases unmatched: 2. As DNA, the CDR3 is TGTGCCATCAGTGAGTCTGCTAGCGGGAGGAATGAGCAGTTCTTC. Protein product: CAISESASGRNEQFF.

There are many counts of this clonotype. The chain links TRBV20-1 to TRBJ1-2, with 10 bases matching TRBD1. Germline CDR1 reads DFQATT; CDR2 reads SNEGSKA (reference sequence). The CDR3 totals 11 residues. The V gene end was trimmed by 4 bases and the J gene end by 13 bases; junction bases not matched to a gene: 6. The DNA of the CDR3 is TGCAGTGCTACAGGACAGGGGGGACCCACCTTC. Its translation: CSATGQGGPTF.

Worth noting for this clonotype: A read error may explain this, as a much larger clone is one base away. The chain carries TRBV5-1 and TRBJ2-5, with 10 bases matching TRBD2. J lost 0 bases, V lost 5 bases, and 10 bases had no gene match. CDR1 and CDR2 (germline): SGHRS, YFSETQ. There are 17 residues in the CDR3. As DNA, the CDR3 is TGCGCCAGCAGACAGCGGCTAGCGGGGGAGTACCAAGAGACCCAGTACTTC. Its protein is CASRQRLAGEYQETQYF. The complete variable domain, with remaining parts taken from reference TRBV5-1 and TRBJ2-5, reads KAGVTQTPRYLIKTRGQQVTLSCSPISGHRSVSWYQQTPGQGLQFLFEYFSETQRNKGNFPGRFSGRQFSNSRSEMNVSTLELGDSALYLCASRQRLAGEYQETQYFGPGTRLLVL.

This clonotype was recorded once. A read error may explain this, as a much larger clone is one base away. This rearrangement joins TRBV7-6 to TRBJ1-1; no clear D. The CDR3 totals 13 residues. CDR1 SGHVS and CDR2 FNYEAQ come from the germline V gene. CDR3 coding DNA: TGTGCCATCAGCCGTTCAACGAACACTGAAGCTTTCTTT. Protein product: CAISRSTNTEAFF.

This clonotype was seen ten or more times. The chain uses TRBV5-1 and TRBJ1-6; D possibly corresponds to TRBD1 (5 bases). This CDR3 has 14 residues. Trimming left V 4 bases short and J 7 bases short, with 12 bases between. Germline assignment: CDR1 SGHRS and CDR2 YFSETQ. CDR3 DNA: TGCGCCAGCAGCCCGGGACGTGTGAATTCACCCCTCCACTTT. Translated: CASSPGRVNSPLHF.

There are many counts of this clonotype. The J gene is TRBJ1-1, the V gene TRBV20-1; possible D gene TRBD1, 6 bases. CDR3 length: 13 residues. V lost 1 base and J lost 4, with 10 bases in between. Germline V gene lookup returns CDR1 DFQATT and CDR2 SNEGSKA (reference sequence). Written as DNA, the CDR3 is TGCAGTGCTAGAGCGGAGGGGGGCACTGAAGCTTTCTTT. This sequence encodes CSARAEGGTEAFF.

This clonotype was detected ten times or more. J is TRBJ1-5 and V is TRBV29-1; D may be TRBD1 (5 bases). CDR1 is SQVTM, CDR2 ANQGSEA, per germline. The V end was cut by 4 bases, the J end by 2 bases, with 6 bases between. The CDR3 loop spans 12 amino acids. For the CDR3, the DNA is TGCAGCGTTGGGGGGGGCAATCAGCCCCAGCATTTT. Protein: CSVGGGNQPQHF.

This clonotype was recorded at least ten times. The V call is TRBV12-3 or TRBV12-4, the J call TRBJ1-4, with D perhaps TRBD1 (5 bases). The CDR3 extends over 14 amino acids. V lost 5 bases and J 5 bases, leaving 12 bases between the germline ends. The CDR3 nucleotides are TGTGCCAGCAGTCCCCGGGGCAGGAATGAAAAACTGTTTTTT. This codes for CASSPRGRNEKLFF.